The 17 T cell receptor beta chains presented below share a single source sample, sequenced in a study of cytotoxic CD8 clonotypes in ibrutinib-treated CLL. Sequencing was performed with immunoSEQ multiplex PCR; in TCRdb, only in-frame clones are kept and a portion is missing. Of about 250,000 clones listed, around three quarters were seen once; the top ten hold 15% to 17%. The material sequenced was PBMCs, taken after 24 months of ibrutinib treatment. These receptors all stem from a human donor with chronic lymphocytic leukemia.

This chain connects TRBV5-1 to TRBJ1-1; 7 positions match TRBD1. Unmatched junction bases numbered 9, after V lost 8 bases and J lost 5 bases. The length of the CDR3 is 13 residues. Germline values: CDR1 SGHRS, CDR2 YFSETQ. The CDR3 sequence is CASSRQGGTEAFF. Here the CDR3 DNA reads TGCGCCAGTTCAAGACAGGGTGGGACTGAAGCTTTCTTT.

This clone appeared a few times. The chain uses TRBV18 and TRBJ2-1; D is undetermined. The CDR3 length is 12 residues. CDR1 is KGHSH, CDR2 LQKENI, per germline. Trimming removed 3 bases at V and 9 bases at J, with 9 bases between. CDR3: CASSPYLGEQFF. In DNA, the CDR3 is TGTGCCAGCTCACCGTACTTAGGTGAGCAGTTCTTC. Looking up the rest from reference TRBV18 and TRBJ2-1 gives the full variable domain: NAGVMQNPRHLVRRRGQEARLRCSPMKGHSHVYWYRQLPEEGLKFMVYLQKENIIDESGMPKERFSAEFPKEGPSILRIQQVVRGDSAAYFCASSPYLGEQFFGPGTRLTVL.

The CDR3 region has the DNA TGTGCCAGCAGTTTTAATGGGGGTCCCCCATCTGAGCAGTTCTTC. Translation gives CASSFNGGPPSEQFF. J is TRBJ2-1 and V is TRBV28, with D possibly being TRBD1 or TRBD2 (5 bases each). With 3 bases removed from V and 9 bases from J, the gap between germline ends came to 18 bases. Germline lookup yields CDR1 MDHEN and CDR2 SYDVKM. The CDR3 covers 15 residues.

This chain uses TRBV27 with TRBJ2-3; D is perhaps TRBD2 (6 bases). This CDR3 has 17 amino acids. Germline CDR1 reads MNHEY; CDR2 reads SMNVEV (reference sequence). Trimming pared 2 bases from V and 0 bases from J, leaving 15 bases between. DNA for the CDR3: TGTGCCAGCAGTTTAAATCTGGACTACACTAGCACAGATACGCAGTATTTT. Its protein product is CASSLNLDYTSTDTQYF.

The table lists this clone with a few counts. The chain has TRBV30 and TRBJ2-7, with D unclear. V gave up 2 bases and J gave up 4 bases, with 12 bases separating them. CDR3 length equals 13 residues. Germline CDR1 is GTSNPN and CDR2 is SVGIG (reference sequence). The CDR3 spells CAWSLGQRYEQYF. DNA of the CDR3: TGTGCCTGGAGTCTAGGGCAGAGATACGAGCAGTACTTC.

CDR3 region: CASSVGAASGGSSYEQYF. Written as DNA, the CDR3 is TGTGCCAGCAGCGTAGGCGCGGCTAGCGGAGGGAGCTCCTACGAGCAGTACTTC. V gene TRBV9 combines with J gene TRBJ2-7, with 7 bases that match TRBD2. V was pared by 0 bases and J by 0 bases, with 12 bases of the junction left unmatched. There are 18 residues in the CDR3. CDR1 SGDLS and CDR2 YYNGEE come from the germline V gene.

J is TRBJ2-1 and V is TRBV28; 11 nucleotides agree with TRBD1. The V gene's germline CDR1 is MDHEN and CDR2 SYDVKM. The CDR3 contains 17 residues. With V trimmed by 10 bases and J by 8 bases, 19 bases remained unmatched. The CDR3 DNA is TGTGCCACCACCGGACAGGGGGCCTATATCCTCCGCGATGAGCAGTTCTTC. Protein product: CATTGQGAYILRDEQFF.

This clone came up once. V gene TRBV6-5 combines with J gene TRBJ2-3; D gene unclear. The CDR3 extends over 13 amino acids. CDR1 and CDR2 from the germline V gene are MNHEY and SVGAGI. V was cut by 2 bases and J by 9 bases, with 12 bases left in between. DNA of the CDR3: TGTGCCAGCAGTTACCCGCTGGGTGGCACGCAGTATTTT. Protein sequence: CASSYPLGGTQYF.

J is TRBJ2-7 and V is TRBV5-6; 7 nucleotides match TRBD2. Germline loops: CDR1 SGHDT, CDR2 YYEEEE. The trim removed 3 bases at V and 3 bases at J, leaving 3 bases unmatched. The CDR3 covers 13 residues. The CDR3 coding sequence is TGTGCCAGCAGCTCTAGCGGCGGCTACGAGCAGTACTTC. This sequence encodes CASSSSGGYEQYF.

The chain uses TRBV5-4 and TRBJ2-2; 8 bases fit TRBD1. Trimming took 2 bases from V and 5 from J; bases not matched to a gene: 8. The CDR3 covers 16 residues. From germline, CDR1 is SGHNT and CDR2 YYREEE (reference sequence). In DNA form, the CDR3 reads TGTGCCAGCAGCTTCCGGGACAGGAAAACTACCGGGGAGCTGTTTTTT. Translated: CASSFRDRKTTGELFF.

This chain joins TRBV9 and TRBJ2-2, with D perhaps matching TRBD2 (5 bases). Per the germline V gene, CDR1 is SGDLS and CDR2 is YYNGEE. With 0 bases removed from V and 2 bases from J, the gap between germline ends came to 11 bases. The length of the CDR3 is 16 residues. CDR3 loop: CASSVGHTGNTGELFF. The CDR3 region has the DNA TGTGCCAGCAGCGTAGGACATACGGGAAACACCGGGGAGCTGTTTTTT.

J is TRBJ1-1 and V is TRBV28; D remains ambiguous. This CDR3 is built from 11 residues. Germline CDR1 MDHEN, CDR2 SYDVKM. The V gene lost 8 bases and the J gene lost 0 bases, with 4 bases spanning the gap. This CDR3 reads CASAVNTEAFF. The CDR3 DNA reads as TGTGCCAGCGCAGTGAACACTGAAGCTTTCTTT.

The CDR3 DNA sequence: TGTGCCATCAGTGACCGGGTAGCGGGGGATAATGAGCAGTTCTTC. This sequence encodes CAISDRVAGDNEQFF. The chain combines TRBV10-3 with TRBJ2-1; 9 bases line up with TRBD2. V was clipped by 3 bases and J by 7 bases; unmatched bases: 7. This CDR3 is 15 amino acids long. Germline CDR1 and CDR2: ENHRY and SYGVKD.

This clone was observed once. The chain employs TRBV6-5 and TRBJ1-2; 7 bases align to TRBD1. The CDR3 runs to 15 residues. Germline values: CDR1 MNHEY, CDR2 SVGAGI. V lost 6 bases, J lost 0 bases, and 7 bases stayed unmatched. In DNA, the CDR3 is TGTGCCAGCAGCTATGGACAGGCCGCTAACTATGGCTACACCTTC. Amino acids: CASSYGQAANYGYTF.

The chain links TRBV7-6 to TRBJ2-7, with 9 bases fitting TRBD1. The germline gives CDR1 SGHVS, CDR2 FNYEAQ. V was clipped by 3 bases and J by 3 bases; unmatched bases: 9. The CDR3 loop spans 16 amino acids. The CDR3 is CASSFSEGTGFYEQYF. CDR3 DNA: TGTGCCAGCAGCTTCTCCGAAGGGACAGGGTTCTACGAGCAGTACTTC.

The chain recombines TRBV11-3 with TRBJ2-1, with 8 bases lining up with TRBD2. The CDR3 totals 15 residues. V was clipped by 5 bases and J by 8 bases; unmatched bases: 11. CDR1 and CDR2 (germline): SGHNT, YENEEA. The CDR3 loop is CASSPGLASGHEQFF. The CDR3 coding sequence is TGTGCCAGCAGCCCAGGACTAGCATCTGGTCATGAGCAGTTCTTC.

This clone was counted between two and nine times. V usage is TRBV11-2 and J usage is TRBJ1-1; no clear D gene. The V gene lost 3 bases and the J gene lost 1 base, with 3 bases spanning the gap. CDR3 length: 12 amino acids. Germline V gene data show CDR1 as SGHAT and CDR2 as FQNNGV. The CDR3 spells CASSLRNTEAFF. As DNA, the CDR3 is TGTGCCAGCAGCTTGAGGAACACTGAAGCTTTCTTT.